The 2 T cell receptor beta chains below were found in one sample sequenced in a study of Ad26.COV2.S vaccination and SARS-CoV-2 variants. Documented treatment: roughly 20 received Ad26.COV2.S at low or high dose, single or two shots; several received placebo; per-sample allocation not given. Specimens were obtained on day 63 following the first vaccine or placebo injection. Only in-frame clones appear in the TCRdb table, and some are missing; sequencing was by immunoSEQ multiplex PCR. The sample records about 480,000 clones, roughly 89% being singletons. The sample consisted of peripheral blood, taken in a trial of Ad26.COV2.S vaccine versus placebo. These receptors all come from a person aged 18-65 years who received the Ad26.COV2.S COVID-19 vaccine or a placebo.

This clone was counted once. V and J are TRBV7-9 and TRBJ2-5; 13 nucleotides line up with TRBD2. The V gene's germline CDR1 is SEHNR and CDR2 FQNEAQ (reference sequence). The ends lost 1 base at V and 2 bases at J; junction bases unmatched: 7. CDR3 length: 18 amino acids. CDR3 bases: TGTGCCAGCAGCTTAGAGACTAGCGGGAGGCACAAACAAGAGACCCAGTACTTC. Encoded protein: CASSLETSGRHKQETQYF.

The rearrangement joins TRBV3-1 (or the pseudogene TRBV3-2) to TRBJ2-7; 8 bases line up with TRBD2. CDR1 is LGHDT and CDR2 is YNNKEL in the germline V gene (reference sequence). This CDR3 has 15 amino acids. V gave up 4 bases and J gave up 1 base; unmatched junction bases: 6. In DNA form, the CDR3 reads TGTGCCAGCAGCCCCGCGGCGGGAGGTTCCTACGAGCAGTACTTC. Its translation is CASSPAAGGSYEQYF.